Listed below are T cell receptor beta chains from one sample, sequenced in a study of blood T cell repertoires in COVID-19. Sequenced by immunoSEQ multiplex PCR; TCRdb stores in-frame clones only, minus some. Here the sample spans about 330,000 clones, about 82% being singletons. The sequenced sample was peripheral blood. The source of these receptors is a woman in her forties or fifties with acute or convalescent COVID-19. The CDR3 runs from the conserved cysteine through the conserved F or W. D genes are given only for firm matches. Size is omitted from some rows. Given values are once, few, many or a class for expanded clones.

cdr3_aa: CASSLEQGAGTEAFF; cdr3_nt: TGCGCCAGCAGCTTGGAGCAGGGGGCAGGGACTGAAGCTTTCTTT; clone_size: -; v_call: TRBV5-1; j_call: TRBJ1-1; d_call: TRBD1
cdr3_aa: CASSLAAGRSTGELFF; cdr3_nt: TGTGCCAGCAGCTTGGCCGCGGGGAGAAGTACCGGGGAGCTGTTTTTT; clone_size: -; v_call: TRBV5-5; j_call: TRBJ2-2; d_call: -
cdr3_aa: CASSWGRVAKNIQYF; cdr3_nt: TGTGCCAGCAGCTGGGGGCGGGTAGCCAAAAACATTCAGTACTTC; clone_size: -; v_call: TRBV5-5; j_call: TRBJ2-4; d_call: -
cdr3_aa: CASSTRRQGSGETQYF; cdr3_nt: TGTGCCAGCAGCACACGTCGACAGGGGAGCGGAGAGACCCAGTACTTC; clone_size: -; v_call: TRBV7-2; j_call: TRBJ2-5; d_call: TRBD1
cdr3_aa: CASKPRGGDNIQYF; cdr3_nt: TGTGCCAGTAAACCCCGGGGGGGGGACAACATTCAGTACTTC; clone_size: -; v_call: TRBV19; j_call: TRBJ2-4; d_call: TRBD2
cdr3_aa: CASSEALRRWASGRAGDTQYF; cdr3_nt: TGTGCCAGCAGTGAAGCTCTGCGCCGTTGGGCTAGCGGGAGGGCCGGAGATACGCAGTATTTT; clone_size: -; v_call: TRBV6-1; j_call: TRBJ2-3; d_call: TRBD2
cdr3_aa: CASSQVDSATYEQYF; cdr3_nt: TGTGCCAGCAGCCAAGTTGACTCAGCTACCTACGAGCAGTACTTC; clone_size: few; v_call: TRBV14; j_call: TRBJ2-7; d_call: -
cdr3_aa: CASLDRSANTGELFF; cdr3_nt: TGTGCCAGTCTCGACAGGTCTGCGAACACCGGGGAGCTGTTTTTT; clone_size: -; v_call: TRBV19; j_call: TRBJ2-2; d_call: -
cdr3_aa: CASSLLGDRVTSNTEAFF; cdr3_nt: TGTGCCAGCAGTTTATTGGGGGACAGGGTCACCTCAAACACTGAAGCTTTCTTT; clone_size: -; v_call: TRBV27; j_call: TRBJ1-1; d_call: TRBD1
cdr3_aa: CASSEPGTDTQYF; cdr3_nt: TGTGCCAGCAGTGAACCAGGCACAGATACGCAGTATTTT; clone_size: -; v_call: TRBV6-1; j_call: TRBJ2-3; d_call: -
cdr3_aa: CASSLHPGEKNTEAFF; cdr3_nt: TGCGCCAGCAGCTTACATCCGGGTGAAAAGAACACTGAAGCTTTCTTT; clone_size: -; v_call: TRBV5-1; j_call: TRBJ1-1; d_call: -
cdr3_aa: CASSFASYNEQFF; cdr3_nt: TGTGCCAGCAGCTTTGCTAGTTACAATGAGCAGTTCTTC; clone_size: -; v_call: TRBV11-3; j_call: TRBJ2-1; d_call: -
cdr3_aa: CASSQWDRVYNEQFF; cdr3_nt: TGTGCCAGCAGCCAGTGGGACAGGGTATACAATGAGCAGTTCTTC; clone_size: -; v_call: TRBV3-1/TRBV3-2; j_call: TRBJ2-1; d_call: TRBD1
cdr3_aa: CATSRDLPETQYF; cdr3_nt: TGTGCCACCAGCAGAGATCTTCCGGAGACCCAGTACTTC; clone_size: -; v_call: TRBV15; j_call: TRBJ2-5; d_call: -
cdr3_aa: CASSLSRVATNEKLFF; cdr3_nt: TGTGCCAGCAGTTTATCCAGGGTTGCGACTAATGAAAAACTGTTTTTT; clone_size: -; v_call: TRBV27; j_call: TRBJ1-4; d_call: -
cdr3_aa: CASSFGLAANEQFF; cdr3_nt: TGTGCCAGTAGTTTCGGACTAGCGGCCAATGAGCAGTTCTTC; clone_size: -; v_call: TRBV19; j_call: TRBJ2-1; d_call: TRBD2
cdr3_aa: CASSLAPTGDTEAFF; cdr3_nt: TGTGCCAGCAGCTTGGCCCCAACAGGCGACACTGAAGCTTTCTTT; clone_size: -; v_call: TRBV5-4; j_call: TRBJ1-1; d_call: -
cdr3_aa: CASSLFMTGTTEAFF; cdr3_nt: TGTGCCAGCAGTTTATTTATGACAGGGACCACTGAAGCTTTCTTT; clone_size: -; v_call: TRBV28; j_call: TRBJ1-1; d_call: TRBD1
cdr3_aa: CASSLEGQSYNEQFF; cdr3_nt: TGCGCCAGCAGCTTGGAGGGGCAATCCTACAATGAGCAGTTCTTC; clone_size: -; v_call: TRBV5-1; j_call: TRBJ2-1; d_call: -
cdr3_aa: CASSRVSGETQYF; cdr3_nt: TGTGCCAGCAGCCGCGTATCCGGGGAGACCCAGTACTTC; clone_size: -; v_call: TRBV7-6; j_call: TRBJ2-5; d_call: -
cdr3_aa: CASSFMAGGYEQFF; cdr3_nt: TGTGCCAGCAGTTTCATGGCGGGAGGTTATGAGCAGTTCTTC; clone_size: -; v_call: TRBV27; j_call: TRBJ2-1; d_call: TRBD2
cdr3_aa: CAWTRDRNGAFF; cdr3_nt: TGTGCCTGGACCCGGGACAGGAATGGGGCTTTCTTT; clone_size: few; v_call: TRBV30; j_call: TRBJ1-1; d_call: TRBD1
cdr3_aa: CASSNGGASNTEAFF; cdr3_nt: TGTGCCAGCAGCAACGGGGGGGCTTCGAATACTGAAGCTTTCTTT; clone_size: once; v_call: TRBV6-2/TRBV6-3; j_call: TRBJ1-1; d_call: -
cdr3_aa: CASSQVAGSHTEAFF; cdr3_nt: TGTGCCAGCAGCCAAGTGGCGGGATCCCACACTGAAGCTTTCTTT; clone_size: -; v_call: TRBV7-3; j_call: TRBJ1-1; d_call: -
cdr3_aa: CSASRGNSGNTIYF; cdr3_nt: TGCAGTGCTAGTAGGGGTAATTCGGGAAACACCATATATTTT; clone_size: once; v_call: TRBV20-1; j_call: TRBJ1-3; d_call: -
cdr3_aa: CASSLVREGSYEQYF; cdr3_nt: TGTGCCAGCAGCTTAGTGCGGGAGGGCTCCTACGAGCAGTACTTC; clone_size: -; v_call: TRBV7-6; j_call: TRBJ2-7; d_call: TRBD2
cdr3_aa: CASSLGDAQGYEQYF; cdr3_nt: TGCGCCAGCAGCTTGGGGGACGCACAGGGCTACGAGCAGTACTTC; clone_size: -; v_call: TRBV5-1; j_call: TRBJ2-7; d_call: -
cdr3_aa: CASSPPGRGRDTIYF; cdr3_nt: TGTGCCAGCTCACCACCGGGCAGGGGTCGGGACACCATATATTTT; clone_size: -; v_call: TRBV18; j_call: TRBJ1-3; d_call: -
cdr3_aa: CASSCPPRDIGQYF; cdr3_nt: TGTGCCAGCAGTTGCCCTCCCCGGGATATCGGGCAGTACTTC; clone_size: -; v_call: TRBV6-4; j_call: TRBJ2-7; d_call: -
cdr3_aa: CASSPKISSGSHEQFF; cdr3_nt: TGTGCCAGCAGCCCGAAGATTAGTAGCGGGAGTCATGAGCAGTTCTTC; clone_size: -; v_call: TRBV7-2; j_call: TRBJ2-1; d_call: TRBD2
cdr3_aa: CASSQRTTYEQYF; cdr3_nt: TGCGCCAGCAGCCAGCGGACTACCTACGAGCAGTACTTC; clone_size: -; v_call: TRBV4-1; j_call: TRBJ2-7; d_call: -
cdr3_aa: CSADYSGDPWTQYF; cdr3_nt: TGCAGCGCCGACTATTCAGGGGACCCTTGGACGCAGTATTTT; clone_size: -; v_call: TRBV29-1; j_call: TRBJ2-3; d_call: -
cdr3_aa: CASSLQGTFTGELFF; cdr3_nt: TGTGCCAGCAGCCTCCAGGGGACGTTCACCGGGGAGCTGTTTTTT; clone_size: -; v_call: TRBV7-3; j_call: TRBJ2-2; d_call: -
cdr3_aa: CASSLGLAKYEQYF; cdr3_nt: TGTGCCAGCAGCTTAGGGCTAGCGAAGTACGAGCAGTACTTC; clone_size: -; v_call: TRBV11-2; j_call: TRBJ2-7; d_call: -
cdr3_aa: CASRQGLGQPQHF; cdr3_nt: TGTGCCAGCAGACAGGGTTTAGGTCAGCCCCAGCATTTT; clone_size: -; v_call: TRBV12-3/TRBV12-4; j_call: TRBJ1-5; d_call: -